This passage covers 28 T cell receptor beta chains from one sample sequenced in a study of molecular identifiers for immune sequencing clone quantification. TCRdb reprocessed the PCR reads via MiXCR and lists one record per CDR3 protein. The sample has some 320,000 distinct CDR3 sequences; about a quarter are singletons. Sequencing used naive CD8+ T cells from blood, with Jurkat cell RNA spiked in. Subset specified: FACS-sorted CD8+CD4-CCR7+CD45RA+ naive T cells. The source is a human donor in good health. Some libraries in this study had Jurkat cell RNA spiked in.

Notes on this clonotype: Given a much more abundant clone one base away, this may be a read error. The rearrangement uses TRBV7-9 and TRBJ2-7; TRBD2 might be the D (5 bases). This CDR3 has 14 amino acids. In germline, CDR1 is SEHNR, CDR2 FQNEAQ (reference sequence). Trimming took 9 bases from V and 3 from J, leaving 18 bases between them. The DNA of the CDR3 is TGTGCCAGAAGCCCCGCGGGCGGGTTCTACGAGCAGTACTTC. Its translation is CARSPAGGFYEQYF.

This clonotype was picked up many times. V and J are TRBV5-6 and TRBJ2-4; TRBD1 aligns across 7 bases. CDR3 size: 17 residues. CDR1 SGHDT and CDR2 YYEEEE come from the germline V gene. After removal of 1 base from V and 0 bases from J, the junction contained 7 bases not matched to a gene. CDR3 sequence reads: CASSLMRGTEAKNIQYF. CDR3 nucleotide sequence: TGTGCCAGCAGCTTGATGAGGGGGACAGAAGCCAAAAACATTCAGTACTTC.

A few counts support this clonotype. The chain uses TRBV27 and TRBJ2-3, with 7 positions matching TRBD2. V shed 6 bases, J shed 0 bases, and the junction held 21 bases outside the gene matches. Germline V gene data show CDR1 as MNHEY and CDR2 as SMNVEV (reference sequence). The CDR3 is made up of 20 amino acids. CDR3 nucleotide sequence: TGTGCCAGCAGCAAATATCTGGGCCAGGCCCTTAGCGGGAGCACAGATACGCAGTATTTT. It specifies CASSKYLGQALSGSTDTQYF.

The chain combines TRBV2 with TRBJ1-6, with D possibly matching TRBD1 (5 bases). Trimming removed 7 bases from V and 14 bases from J, with 21 bases in between. Germline V gives CDR1 SNHLY, CDR2 FYNNEI. The CDR3 loop spans 14 amino acids. CDR3 amino acids: CASKRQPPVITLHF. CDR3 nucleotide sequence: TGTGCCAGCAAAAGACAGCCCCCCGTTATCACCCTCCACTTT.

This clonotype was found many times. The chain employs TRBV14 and TRBJ1-2, with D perhaps TRBD1 (5 bases). Germline lookup yields CDR1 SGHDN and CDR2 FVKESK. V was clipped by 4 bases and J by 2 bases, with 14 bases between them. The CDR3 has 15 amino acids. CDR3 residues: CASSPGFGGNYGYTF. For the CDR3, the DNA is TGTGCCAGCAGCCCCGGATTCGGGGGGAACTATGGCTACACCTTC.

On this clonotype: An end of the junction differs from the germline gene, which may be a read error. This rearrangement joins TRBV29-1 to TRBJ1-2; D call uncertain. This CDR3 spans 14 amino acids. CDR1 and CDR2 from the germline V gene are SQVTM and ANQGSEA. CDR3 in DNA: TGCAGCGTTGAAGTGGCACAGTTTAACTGTGGCTACACCTTC. Translating it yields CSVEVAQFNCGYTF.

In its sample, this clonotype was seen a few times. In DNA form, the CDR3 reads TGCGCCAGCAGCTTGTACAGTCCAGATACGCAGTATTTT. This translates into CASSLYSPDTQYF. V usage is TRBV5-1 and J usage is TRBJ2-3; no clear D. The CDR3 extends over 13 amino acids. V was pared by 1 base and J by 4 bases, with 7 bases between. CDR1 SGHRS and CDR2 YFSETQ come from the germline V gene.

The sample holds many counts of this clonotype. V gene TRBV4-1 combines with J gene TRBJ2-7, with no clear D. The CDR3 runs to 14 residues. The germline gives CDR1 MGHRA, CDR2 YSYEKL. V lost 3 bases, J lost 0 bases, and 9 bases lay in between. The CDR3 DNA sequence: TGCGCCAGCAGCCAGTCGCCGCGCTCCTACGAGCAGTACTTC. It encodes CASSQSPRSYEQYF.

The CDR3 nucleotides read TGTGCCAGCAGCCATCCCCACGACGGTGGAGCTTTCTTT. Its translation is CASSHPHDGGAFF. This rearrangement joins TRBV7-9 to TRBJ1-1; D is undetermined. The V gene's germline CDR1 is SEHNR and CDR2 FQNEAQ (reference sequence). This CDR3 has 13 residues. V gave up 5 bases and J gave up 10 bases, with 17 bases separating them.

As regards this clonotype: Being one base from a much bigger clone, this may be a read error. The chain couples TRBV12-3 or TRBV12-4 to TRBJ2-3, with D possibly being TRBD2 (6 bases). This CDR3 comprises 15 residues. CDR3 amino acids: CASSSLAINTDTRYF. CDR3 coding DNA: TGTGCCAGCAGTTCGCTAGCGATCAACACAGATACGCGGTATTTT.

This clonotype was counted at least ten times. The chain is built from TRBV5-1 and TRBJ2-5; TRBD1 matches 8 bases. Per germline, CDR1 SGHRS and CDR2 YFSETQ. The ends lost 4 bases at V and 9 bases at J; junction bases unmatched: 5. The CDR3 consists of 12 residues. The CDR3 nucleotides read TGCGCCAGCAGCCCGGAGACAGGGGCCCAGTACTTC. Residues: CASSPETGAQYF.

Points on this clonotype: A much bigger clone sits one base away, suggesting this may be a read error. CDR3 DNA sequence: TGTGCCACCAGTGATGGGACAGTCCAAGCGACCCAGTACTTC. Translation: CATSDGTVQATQYF. The chain uses TRBV24-1 and TRBJ2-5; 7 bases line up with TRBD1. The CDR3 runs 14 residues. Germline-derived CDR1 and CDR2 are KGHDR and SFDVKD.

Points on this clonotype: This could be a read error, since a much larger clone is one nucleotide away. This chain uses TRBV6-5 with TRBJ2-7, with D hard to call. Germline loops: CDR1 MNHEY, CDR2 SVGAGI. The germline V and J ends were trimmed by 4 bases and 0 bases, with 16 bases remaining between them. The length of the CDR3 is 16 residues. In nucleotides, the CDR3 is TGTGCCAGCAGTTTCACCCAAGGTTGGAGCTCCTACGAGCAGTACTTC. This translates into CASSFTQGWSSYEQYF.

This clonotype was counted ten times or more. CDR3 nucleotides: TGTGCCAGCAGCGTGGAGAGGGGTGGAGAAAAACTGTTTTTT. Its translation: CASSVERGGEKLFF. The chain joins TRBV5-5 to TRBJ1-4; tentatively, D is TRBD1 (5 bases). The CDR3 totals 14 residues. The V gene lost 4 bases and the J gene lost 8 bases, with 15 bases spanning the gap. The germline V gene has CDR1 SGHKS and CDR2 YYEKEE (reference sequence).

This clonotype was counted at least ten times. The chain has TRBV7-2 and TRBJ2-1; D perhaps matches TRBD2 (5 bases). This CDR3 contains 16 residues. The ends were cut back, 5 bases at V and 3 bases at J, with 17 bases in the middle. Germline V gives CDR1 SGHTA, CDR2 FQGNSA. The CDR3 nucleotides read TGTGCCAGCAGCCCAGGACTCCGAGAGCTCTACAATGAGCAGTTCTTC. Translating gives CASSPGLRELYNEQFF.

This clonotype was detected ten times or more. The chain joins TRBV5-6 to TRBJ1-1; unclear D gene. The germline V gene encodes CDR1 SGHDT and CDR2 YYEEEE. The CDR3 spans 11 residues. Trimming took off 2 bases at V and 7 bases at J, with 6 bases between the two ends. DNA of the CDR3: TGTGCCAGCAGCTTTTCAGGTGAAGCTTTCTTT. Protein: CASSFSGEAFF.

This chain connects TRBV11-2 to TRBJ1-1, with 10 positions matching TRBD1. Germline V gene lookup returns CDR1 SGHAT and CDR2 FQNNGV. Germline trimming cut 0 bases from V and 3 bases from J; bases unmatched to any gene: 1. This CDR3 spans 15 amino acids. CDR3 nucleotides: TGTGCCAGCAGCTTAGAAGGGACAGGGGACACTGAAGCTTTCTTT. Protein sequence: CASSLEGTGDTEAFF.

The chain carries TRBV7-6 and TRBJ1-1; 7 bases align to TRBD1. Germline V lookup: CDR1 SGHVS, CDR2 FNYEAQ. With V trimmed by 0 bases and J by 6 bases, 10 bases remained unmatched. The CDR3 contains 16 residues. CDR3 residues: CASSLARGEGAAEAFF. The CDR3, as DNA: TGTGCCAGCAGCTTAGCGCGTGGGGAGGGGGCCGCTGAAGCTTTCTTT.

About this clonotype: A much larger clone differs from this one at a single base, so this may be a read error. V usage is TRBV12-3 or TRBV12-4 and J usage is TRBJ2-3, with 10 bases fitting TRBD1. The CDR3 has 15 amino acids. The CDR3 is CASSFDRGHTATQYF. The CDR3 coding sequence is TGTGCCAGCAGTTTCGACAGGGGGCACACAGCTACGCAGTATTTT.

This clonotype was counted only a few times. The CDR3 DNA reads TGTGCCAGCACCGACACCAGACTCTCTGGAAACACCATATATTTT. Protein product: CASTDTRLSGNTIYF. The rearrangement links TRBV7-9 to TRBJ1-3; unclear D gene. Trimming removed 7 bases from V and 0 bases from J, with 13 bases in between. The CDR3 is 15 residues long. Germline assignment: CDR1 SEHNR and CDR2 FQNEAQ (reference sequence).

V and J are TRBV2 and TRBJ1-5; no firm D call. Germline V lookup: CDR1 SNHLY, CDR2 FYNNEI. Trimming shortened V by 0 bases and J by 2 bases, and 14 bases separated the two germline ends. This CDR3 is 17 amino acids long. The CDR3 DNA sequence: TGTGCCAGCAGTGAAGCCCTAATCCCGGCTGGCAATCAGCCCCAGCATTTT. Translated, it gives CASSEALIPAGNQPQHF.

This clonotype was observed a handful of times. The V call is TRBV4-1, the J call TRBJ2-7; 7 nucleotides line up with TRBD1. V shed 3 bases and J 6 bases; nucleotides not matched to a gene: 5. CDR1 is MGHRA, CDR2 YSYEKL, per germline. CDR3 length equals 13 residues. CDR3 sequence: CASSQLQGLEQYF. The CDR3 DNA follows: TGCGCCAGCAGCCAGCTACAGGGGCTCGAGCAGTACTTC.

A word on this clonotype: A read error may be the cause here, since a much bigger clone is one base away. Likely a read error: the CDR3 ends without its conserved phenylalanine or tryptophan. J is TRBJ2-7 and V is TRBV6-2 or TRBV6-3, with TRBD2 as a possible D gene (5 bases). This CDR3 has 14 residues. V was cut by 2 bases and J by 5 bases, with 13 bases left in between. The germline V gene encodes CDR1 MNHEY and CDR2 SVGEGT. The CDR3 bases are TGTGCCAGCAGTTACACCGAGGGTGCCCACGAGCAGTACTCC. The encoded protein is CASSYTEGAHEQYS.

On this clonotype: This may arise from a read error, as a much more abundant clone is one base away. V is TRBV20-1 and J is TRBJ2-1; no firm D call. The ends were cut back, 5 bases at V and 5 bases at J, with 16 bases in the middle. The CDR3 is 14 residues long. Per germline, CDR1 DFQATT and CDR2 SNEGSKA (reference sequence). Written as DNA, the CDR3 is TGCAGTGCTCCACTTGGCAGGAGAGACAATGAGCAGTTCTTC. Its protein is CSAPLGRRDNEQFF.

V gene TRBV3-1 combines with J gene TRBJ1-5; D gene uncertain. This CDR3 is 17 amino acids long. The V gene lost 0 bases and the J gene lost 2 bases, with 14 bases spanning the gap. Per germline, CDR1 LGHDT and CDR2 YNNKEL (reference sequence). The CDR3 loop is CASSQDLLDQGNQPQHF. The CDR3 DNA reads TGTGCCAGCAGCCAAGATCTTCTAGACCAGGGCAATCAGCCCCAGCATTTT.

The V gene is TRBV11-2, the J gene TRBJ2-5; D is uncertain. V was pared by 1 base and J by 10 bases, with 16 bases between. The germline V gene encodes CDR1 SGHAT and CDR2 FQNNGV. CDR3 length: 14 residues. Here the CDR3 reads CASSLGAGPRDQYF. Here the CDR3 DNA reads TGTGCCAGCAGCTTAGGGGCCGGACCCAGAGACCAGTACTTC. Combining the CDR3 with reference TRBV11-2 and TRBJ2-5 gives the whole variable domain EAGVAQSPRYKIIEKRQSVAFWCNPISGHATLYWYQQILGQGPKLLIQFQNNGVVDDSQLPKDRFSAERLKGVDSTLKIQPAKLEDSAVYLCASSLGAGPRDQYFGPGTRLLVL.

The sample holds a few counts of this clonotype. A junction end diverges from the germline sequence, so it may reflect a read error. This rearrangement joins TRBV12-3 or TRBV12-4 to TRBJ1-1; D ambiguous. This CDR3 has 13 amino acids. The CDR3 DNA follows: TGTGCGAGCAGTTCACGGTCGATCACTGAAGCTTTCTTT. This gives the protein CASSSRSITEAFF.

About this clonotype: The conserved phenylalanine or tryptophan is not found at the CDR3 terminus, so this likely reflects a read error. No DNA is shown, since the ends of the CDR3 on it are uncertain; the CDR3 is the one TCRdb lists. The gene calls are TRBV5-6 and TRBJ2-5; the table's D gene call, TRBD2, was not cross checked with the DNA. The germline V gene has CDR1 SGHDT and CDR2 YYEEEE. The CDR3 sequence runs 14 residues, both termini included. The CDR3 region is CASSLDVAGETQCL.